These 31 T cell receptor beta chains were sequenced from one sample in a study of glioma-infiltrating T cells. Amplification of TCR alpha and beta CDR3 regions from RNA used iRepertoire nested multiplex PCR. A single record per CDR3 protein comes from TCRdb applying MiXCR to the multiplex PCR reads. The table lists approximately 100,000 distinct CDR3 sequences, about 28% of them singletons. The source material was glioma tissue, nonneoplastic brain tissue, or PBMCs (not recorded which). Every receptor here comes from a human donor with low-grade glioma or glioblastoma, undergoing nonglioma brain surgery, or in good health (not recorded which).

Concerning this clonotype itself: This sequence may be a read error, since a much larger clone differs from it by one base. The chain couples TRBV20-1 to TRBJ1-6; TRBD1 matches at 8 bases. Germline V gene lookup returns CDR1 DFQATT and CDR2 SNEGSKA (reference sequence). This CDR3 is 16 amino acids long. CDR3 DNA: TGCAGTGCTAGAGATCCCGCCGGGACAGGCAATTCACACCTCCACTTT. It codes for CSARDPAGTGNSHLHF.

Of note for this clonotype: One junction end disagrees with the germline gene, perhaps due to a read error. This rearrangement joins TRBV7-2 to TRBJ1-6, with D perhaps matching TRBD1 (6 bases). Germline assignment: CDR1 SGHTA and CDR2 FQGNSA. The CDR3 covers 15 residues. For the CDR3, the DNA is TGTGCCAGCAGGTTAGGGGGACCTACTAATTCACCCCTCCGCTTT. It codes for CASRLGGPTNSPLRF.

This clonotype was detected many times. This chain joins TRBV20-1 and TRBJ2-3; tentatively, D is TRBD1 (6 bases). The V gene's germline CDR1 is DFQATT and CDR2 SNEGSKA (reference sequence). Trimming left V 6 bases short and J 1 base short, with 14 bases between. The CDR3 is 14 amino acids. CDR3 coding DNA: TGCAGTGCCCAGACAGGCCCCCGCACAGATACGCAGTATTTT. As protein: CSAQTGPRTDTQYF.

This clonotype was counted only a few times. CDR3: CASSPPSKGVEDTQYF. CDR3 nucleotides: TGTGCCAGCTCACCACCGTCTAAAGGGGTTGAGGATACGCAGTATTTT. The V gene is TRBV18, the J gene TRBJ2-3, with D perhaps matching TRBD1 (5 bases). This CDR3 has 16 amino acids. Germline V gene data show CDR1 as KGHSH and CDR2 as LQKENI. The V end was cut by 0 bases, the J end by 6 bases, with 16 bases between.

This clonotype was seen ten or more times. The chain couples TRBV12-3 or TRBV12-4 to TRBJ1-2, with 7 positions matching TRBD1. The V and J ends lost 6 bases and 7 bases, in that order; junction bases with no gene match: 5. The CDR3 extends over 12 amino acids. The CDR3 nucleotides are TGTGCCAGCAGGAAAGGGGGCGGTGGCTACACCTTC. Translated, it gives CASRKGGGGYTF.

This clonotype is a singleton in its sample. This may be a read error, as it is one base from a much larger clone. The chain joins TRBV6-6 to TRBJ2-5; 8 bases fit TRBD2. The CDR3 has 15 amino acids. Unmatched junction bases numbered 5, after V lost 2 bases and J lost 3 bases. CDR1 MNHNY and CDR2 SVGAGI come from the germline V gene (reference sequence). In nucleotides, the CDR3 is TGTGCCAGCAGTTACGCCGTGACTAGCGAAGAGACCCAGTACTTC. Protein product: CASSYAVTSEETQYF.

A word on this clonotype: Sequence at one end of the junction differs from germline and may be a read error. The DNA of the CDR3 is TGCGCCAGCAGCTCGGAGGGGGAGACCCAGTACTTC. Protein sequence: CASSSEGETQYF. The genes are TRBV7-2 and TRBJ2-5, with a weak D call TRBD2 (6 bases). CDR1 and CDR2 from the germline V gene are SGHTA and FQGNSA. This CDR3 comprises 12 residues.

J is TRBJ1-1 and V is TRBV7-8; D gene unclear. The V and J ends lost 5 bases and 0 bases respectively, with 13 bases between them. This CDR3 has 15 amino acids. Germline CDR1 is SGHVS and CDR2 is FQNEAQ. This CDR3 reads CASSHAGVMNTEAFF. Written as DNA, the CDR3 is TGTGCCAGCAGCCATGCGGGAGTTATGAACACTGAAGCTTTCTTT. Based on the CDR3 plus reference TRBV7-8 and TRBJ1-1, the full variable domain is GAGVSQSPRYKVAKRGQDVALRCDPISGHVSLFWYQQALGQGPEFLTYFQNEAQLDKSGLPSDRFFAERPEGSVSTLKIQRTQQEDSAVYLCASSHAGVMNTEAFFGQGTRLTVV.

This clonotype showed up many times. The chain recombines TRBV7-3 with TRBJ1-1, with D uncertain. The CDR3 runs to 14 residues. V dropped 3 bases and J dropped 2 bases, with 10 bases sitting between them. From germline, CDR1 is SGHTA and CDR2 FQGTGA. CDR3 coding DNA: TGTGCCAGCAGCTTCATGCGGGTAAACACTGAAGCTTTCTTT. This encodes CASSFMRVNTEAFF.

About this clonotype: A much larger clone lies one base from this, so it may be a read error. V is TRBV20-1 and J is TRBJ2-3; D unclear. This CDR3 has 15 residues. V shed 6 bases and J shed 5 bases, with 21 bases lying between them. Germline V lookup: CDR1 DFQATT, CDR2 SNEGSKA (reference sequence). CDR3 loop: CSANSLRWVEDTQYF. DNA for the CDR3: TGCAGTGCCAACAGCCTCCGGTGGGTGGAAGATACGCAGTATTTT.

With regard to this clonotype: It may be a read error: a sequence one base away is much more abundant. The rearrangement uses TRBV7-2 and TRBJ1-4; no definite D call. The CDR3 has 15 amino acids. Germline CDR1 is SGHTA and CDR2 is FQGNSA. CDR3 in DNA: TGTGCCATCAGCCCCTACGAGACGAAGGATGAAAAACTGTTTTTT. Its protein is CAISPYETKDEKLFF.

This clonotype was seen ten or more times. The V gene is TRBV6-2 or TRBV6-3, the J gene TRBJ2-7; no firm D call. The CDR3 totals 13 residues. Germline-derived CDR1 and CDR2 are MNHEY and SVGEGT. Trimming removed 0 bases at V and 6 bases at J, with 9 bases between. The CDR3 loop is CASSYSTFLEQYF. In DNA form, the CDR3 reads TGTGCCAGCAGTTACTCGACTTTCCTCGAGCAGTACTTC.

This clonotype was picked up a small number of times. The chain links TRBV4-2 to TRBJ1-6; unclear D gene. Between the trimmed V and J ends, which lost 2 bases and 0 bases, there was a span of 17 bases. CDR1 is LGHNA and CDR2 is YNFKEQ in the germline V gene. The CDR3 is 19 residues long. CDR3 amino acids: CASSQRASSTSSYNSPLHF. The CDR3 nucleotides read TGTGCCAGCAGCCAACGGGCGTCCTCCACTAGCTCCTATAATTCACCCCTCCACTTT.

Regarding this clonotype: This may come from a read error, since a much larger clone is one base off. This sequence joins TRBV3-1 and TRBJ1-1; no firm D call. The CDR3 totals 14 residues. Germline values: CDR1 LGHDT, CDR2 YNNKEL (reference sequence). The CDR3 DNA follows: TGTGCCAGCAGCCAAGAAAGCGGTTACACTCAAGCTTTCTTT. The encoded protein is CASSQESGYTQAFF. The whole variable domain, remainder taken from reference TRBV3-1 and TRBJ1-1, is DTAVSQTPKYLVTQMGNDKSIKCEQNLGHDTMYWYKQDSKKFLKIMFSYNNKELIINETVPNRFSPKSPDKAHLNLHINSLELGDSAVYFCASSQESGYTQAFFGQGTRLTVV.

This clonotype has just a few counts. The V and J genes are TRBV13 and TRBJ2-7; no definite D call. There are 11 residues in the CDR3. Trimming shortened V by 5 bases and J by 5 bases, and 7 bases separated the two germline ends. Germline V CDR1 and CDR2: PRHDT, FYEKMQ (reference sequence). CDR3 loop: CASSREDEQYF. The DNA for the CDR3 is TGTGCCAGCAGCCGCGAAGACGAGCAGTACTTC.

This clonotype has a count of ten or more. The gene calls are TRBV2 and TRBJ1-5; D remains ambiguous. V lost 2 bases and J 1 base, leaving 6 bases between the germline ends. Germline lookup yields CDR1 SNHLY and CDR2 FYNNEI. The CDR3 extends over 14 amino acids. As DNA, the CDR3 is TGTGCCAGCAGTGAATTGGACAGCAATCAGCCCCAGCATTTT. It translates to CASSELDSNQPQHF. The complete variable domain, with remaining parts taken from reference TRBV2 and TRBJ1-5, reads EPEVTQTPSHQVTQMGQEVILRCVPISNHLYFYWYRQILGQKVEFLVSFYNNEISEKSEIFDDQFSVERPDGSNFTLKIRSTKLEDSAMYFCASSELDSNQPQHFGDGTRLSIL.

With respect to this clonotype: This clone may be a read error of a much larger clone one base away. The chain couples TRBV20-1 to TRBJ1-1; perhaps TRBD1 as D (6 bases). Germline CDR1 DFQATT, CDR2 SNEGSKA (reference sequence). Deletions cut 5 bases from V and 3 bases from J, with 16 bases between. There are 14 residues in the CDR3. The CDR3 DNA reads as TGCAGTGCTTCTCCCGGGGGCTACTACACTGAAGCTTTCTTT. Translated: CSASPGGYYTEAFF.

This clonotype has ten or more counts. The gene calls are TRBV7-9 and TRBJ1-4; tentatively, D is TRBD1 (5 bases). Germline-derived CDR1 and CDR2 are SEHNR and FQNEAQ (reference sequence). The CDR3 consists of 16 residues. The V gene lost 5 bases and the J gene lost 7 bases, with 20 bases spanning the gap. The DNA of the CDR3 is TGTGCCAGCAGCCCTCTTGGGACTCCTCGGGGTGAAAAACTGTTTTTT. Protein product: CASSPLGTPRGEKLFF.

This clonotype was counted ten times or more. The chain carries TRBV7-9 and TRBJ1-2; D remains ambiguous. CDR1 and CDR2 (germline): SEHNR, FQNEAQ (reference sequence). V lost 1 base and J lost 9, with 18 bases in between. This CDR3 spans 15 amino acids. The CDR3 DNA is TGTGCCAGCAGCTTAGGGGATTCTGCGGCATACCGCTACACCTTC. Translated, it gives CASSLGDSAAYRYTF.

This clonotype was detected many times. The V call is TRBV28, the J call TRBJ2-5; TRBD1 matches 8 bases. The CDR3 extends over 14 amino acids. The germline V gene has CDR1 MDHEN and CDR2 SYDVKM. V lost 6 bases, J lost 5 bases, and 8 bases stayed unmatched. Written as DNA, the CDR3 is TGTGCCAGCAGGTGGGACAGGCCTCGGGAGACCCAGTACTTC. As protein: CASRWDRPRETQYF.

In its sample, this clonotype was seen a few times. The chain joins TRBV20-1 to TRBJ2-3, with 7 bases lining up with TRBD2. V shed 3 bases, J shed 2 bases, and the junction held 8 bases outside the gene matches. CDR3 length: 15 amino acids. Germline V gene data show CDR1 as DFQATT and CDR2 as SNEGSKA (reference sequence). The CDR3 nucleotides read TGCAGTGCTAGGGCCGGGACTACCTACACAGATACGCAGTATTTT. Residues: CSARAGTTYTDTQYF.

There are many counts of this clonotype. The chain employs TRBV7-2 and TRBJ2-1; D possibly corresponds to TRBD2 (6 bases). Germline loops: CDR1 SGHTA, CDR2 FQGNSA. With 4 bases removed from V and 8 bases from J, the gap between germline ends came to 15 bases. The CDR3 has 14 residues. CDR3 nucleotide sequence: TGTGCCAGCAGCTGGAACGGGGGTATGGATGAGCAGTTCTTC. This sequence encodes CASSWNGGMDEQFF.

This clonotype was counted between two and nine times. Just one base apart from a much larger clone, this may be a read error. The genes are TRBV6-6 and TRBJ2-5, with TRBD1 identical over 7 bases. Germline-derived CDR1 and CDR2 are MNHNY and SVGAGI (reference sequence). The CDR3 extends over 14 amino acids. The CDR3 coding sequence is TGTGCCAGCGGTTACGGGACAGCCCAAGAGACCCAGTACTTC. Translated: CASGYGTAQETQYF.

This clonotype appeared many times. The chain joins TRBV3-1 to TRBJ2-3; tentative D call: TRBD1 (6 bases). This CDR3 has 14 residues. Trimming cost V 5 bases and J 1 base, with 10 bases left between them. Germline V gives CDR1 LGHDT, CDR2 YNNKEL (reference sequence). The CDR3 DNA reads TGTGCCAGCAGCTTGCGACAGGGCACAGATACGCAGTATTTT. Translation gives CASSLRQGTDTQYF.

This clonotype was detected ten times or more. The chain combines TRBV20-1 with TRBJ1-2, with D tentatively TRBD1 (5 bases). Germline values: CDR1 DFQATT, CDR2 SNEGSKA (reference sequence). Trimming took off 6 bases at V and 2 bases at J, with 13 bases between the two ends. The length of the CDR3 is 13 residues. The CDR3 loop reads CSAPGGTNYGYTF. The DNA of the CDR3 is TGCAGTGCCCCGGGGGGAACGAACTATGGCTACACCTTC.

Notes on this clonotype: One base away lies a much larger clone, so this may be a sequencing read error. The chain recombines TRBV28 with TRBJ1-6, with 7 bases identical to TRBD1. The CDR3 sequence is 15 residues long. Germline CDR1 reads MDHEN; CDR2 reads SYDVKM. CDR3: CVSRLQTGAGSPLHF. The CDR3 DNA sequence: TGTGTCAGCAGATTACAAACAGGGGCCGGTTCACCCCTCCACTTT.

As regards this clonotype: A much larger clone sits a single nucleotide away, making a read error possible. The chain recombines TRBV4-1 with TRBJ2-2; no firm D call. Germline lookup yields CDR1 MGHRA and CDR2 YSYEKL. The V end lost 0 bases, the J end lost 5 bases, and 13 bases lay between the germline ends. CDR3 length equals 16 residues. The CDR3 is CASSQDVRVQTGELFF. The DNA of the CDR3 is TGCGCCAGCAGCCAAGATGTTCGAGTTCAGACCGGGGAGCTGTTTTTT.

Concerning this clonotype: The junction departs from germline at one end; a sequencing error may be responsible. The rearrangement joins TRBV6-5 to TRBJ2-1; the match to TRBD2 covers 8 bases. CDR1 is MNHEY and CDR2 is SVGAGI in the germline V gene. This CDR3 region has 15 residues. CDR3 sequence: CAISELGTRYNEQFF. DNA of the CDR3: TGTGCCATCAGTGAGCTCGGGACTAGATACAATGAGCAGTTCTTC.

On this clonotype itself: This may arise from a read error, as a much more abundant clone is one base away. This chain connects TRBV6-2 or TRBV6-3 to TRBJ1-2, with a possible D match to TRBD1 (5 bases). In germline, CDR1 is MNHEY, CDR2 SVGEGT. The CDR3 covers 14 residues. CDR3 in DNA: TGTGCCAGCAGTTGGGGACGTTTTAACTATGGCCACACCTTC. Its translation is CASSWGRFNYGHTF.

This clonotype was recorded many times. The chain carries TRBV12-3 or TRBV12-4 and TRBJ1-4; D not resolved. CDR3 length equals 14 residues. V was pared by 2 bases and J by 5 bases, with 9 bases between. The CDR3 spells CASSLSSLNEKLFF. In DNA, the CDR3 is TGTGCCAGCAGTTTATCCAGCCTCAATGAAAAACTGTTTTTT.

The chain is built from TRBV7-8 and TRBJ2-1, with D possibly being TRBD2 (7 bases). This CDR3 spans 17 amino acids. The V end was cut by 1 base, the J end by 3 bases, with 16 bases between. Germline loops: CDR1 SGHVS, CDR2 FQNEAQ. The CDR3: CASSLGGGTSVYNEQFF. CDR3 coding DNA: TGTGCCAGCAGCTTAGGGGGGGGGACAAGTGTCTACAATGAGCAGTTCTTC.